A single sample gave rise to the 15 T cell receptor beta chains below, sequenced in a study of PD-1 blockade in classical Hodgkin lymphoma. Only in-frame clones appear in the TCRdb table, and some are missing; sequencing was by immunoSEQ multiplex PCR. This repertoire shows 90,000 to 100,000 clones, roughly nine tenths found once; its top ten account for roughly a tenth. All the patients suffered relapse after autologous stem cell transplantation, and brentuximab vedotin exposure differed. The input for sequencing was peripheral blood mononuclear cells (PBMCs), taken before the second cycle of nivolumab. The receptor source for this set is a human donor with classical Hodgkin lymphoma.

The chain has TRBV29-1 and TRBJ2-7, with 8 bases matching TRBD2. Germline CDR1 SQVTM, CDR2 ANQGSEA. This CDR3 comprises 12 residues. V lost 8 bases and J lost 4; bases outside the gene matches: 7. The CDR3 protein is CSIKAGVYEQYF. CDR3 DNA: TGCAGCATCAAAGCGGGAGTATACGAGCAGTACTTC.

In its sample, this clone was seen a few times. The gene calls are TRBV28 and TRBJ2-1; D may be TRBD1 (5 bases). Germline lookup yields CDR1 MDHEN and CDR2 SYDVKM. The CDR3 has 17 residues. The V gene lost 3 bases and the J gene lost 9 bases, with 24 bases spanning the gap. CDR3 sequence (DNA): TGTGCCAGCAGTTTCTCGTCAGGGCATGGCAAGGGTGGTGAGCAGTTCTTC. This encodes CASSFSSGHGKGGEQFF.

The chain employs TRBV10-3 and TRBJ2-2, with 9 bases lining up with TRBD2. The CDR3 length is 15 residues. Germline V gene lookup returns CDR1 ENHRY and CDR2 SYGVKD. V trimming: 5 bases; J trimming: 2 bases; junction bases outside the gene matches: 3. The CDR3 region is CAISKTSGNTGELFF. The CDR3 DNA sequence: TGTGCCATCAGTAAGACTAGCGGTAACACCGGGGAGCTGTTTTTT.

V is TRBV13 and J is TRBJ2-7; a weak D match, TRBD1 (5 bases). V lost 2 bases and J 3 bases, leaving 32 bases between the germline ends. The germline V gene has CDR1 PRHDT and CDR2 FYEKMQ (reference sequence). The CDR3 spans 21 residues. CDR3 in amino acids: CASSLRGRARATGSFVYEQYF. The CDR3 DNA sequence: TGTGCCAGCAGCTTAAGGGGCCGCGCTCGCGCTACAGGTAGTTTTGTCTACGAGCAGTACTTC.

The chain joins TRBV6-5 to TRBJ1-5; D is unclear. Trimming shortened V by 6 bases and J by 1 base, and 4 bases separated the two germline ends. The CDR3 sequence is 12 residues long. Germline V gene data show CDR1 as MNHEY and CDR2 as SVGAGI. CDR3 coding DNA: TGTGCCAGCAGGGACAGCAATCAGCCCCAGCATTTT. Translated, it gives CASRDSNQPQHF.

V and J are TRBV7-9 and TRBJ1-3, with 9 bases that match TRBD1. The CDR3 extends over 19 amino acids. In germline, CDR1 is SEHNR, CDR2 FQNEAQ (reference sequence). Trimming at V came to 1 base and at J to 0 bases, leaving 10 bases not matched to a gene. CDR3 sequence reads: CASSLGVGTGSLSGNTIYF. CDR3 DNA: TGTGCCAGCAGCTTAGGTGTGGGGACAGGGTCTCTCTCTGGAAACACCATATATTTT.

The chain links TRBV5-1 to TRBJ2-2; a possible D gene is TRBD1 (5 bases). This CDR3 region has 18 residues. CDR1 is SGHRS and CDR2 is YFSETQ in the germline V gene. Trimming left V 4 bases short and J 4 bases short, with 23 bases between. Here the CDR3 DNA reads TGCGCCAGCAGCATCCGGGCCCACTCAAGGGGCACCACCGGGGAGCTGTTTTTT. Translated, it gives CASSIRAHSRGTTGELFF.

This clone was observed once. V gene TRBV30 combines with J gene TRBJ2-3; unclear D gene. CDR1 GTSNPN and CDR2 SVGIG come from the germline V gene (reference sequence). This CDR3 region has 13 residues. V was clipped by 0 bases and J by 5 bases, with 9 bases between them. The CDR3 here is CAWSVRHKDTQYF. The CDR3, as DNA: TGTGCCTGGAGTGTACGGCACAAAGATACGCAGTATTTT.

There are a few counts of this clone. The rearrangement joins TRBV2 to TRBJ1-6; the D is unclear. The CDR3 runs 14 residues. V lost 7 bases, J lost 0 bases, and 7 bases lay in between. The germline CDR1 and CDR2 sequences are SNHLY and FYNNEI. In DNA, the CDR3 is TGTGCCAGCACACTCGGCTCCTATAATTCACCCCTCCACTTT. Translated, it gives CASTLGSYNSPLHF.

The chain joins TRBV10-3 to TRBJ2-2; a possible D gene is TRBD1 (5 bases). This CDR3 has 13 residues. The V end was cut by 4 bases, the J end by 6 bases, with 9 bases between. Per germline, CDR1 ENHRY and CDR2 SYGVKD. Written as DNA, the CDR3 is TGTGCCATCAGTGGGGCAGGGCCCGGGGAGCTGTTTTTT. It yields the protein CAISGAGPGELFF.

A word on this clone: One junction end disagrees with the germline gene, perhaps due to a read error. This chain connects TRBV7-7 to TRBJ2-7; no firm D call. Germline CDR1 SSHAT, CDR2 FNYEAQ (reference sequence). CDR3 length equals 15 residues. The CDR3 DNA reads as TGTGCTAGCAGCGTCGGATCCGGACCCACCTACGAGCAGTACTTC. It yields the protein CASSVGSGPTYEQYF.

CDR3 residues: CASSLRRGQDYEQYF. The CDR3 nucleotides are TGTGCCAGCAGCTTACGCAGGGGGCAGGACTACGAGCAGTACTTC. The chain carries TRBV7-2 and TRBJ2-7; 8 bases map to TRBD1. With 2 bases clipped from V and 3 bases from J, the junction kept 6 bases outside the gene matches. CDR3 length equals 15 residues. Looked up from germline, CDR1 is SGHTA and CDR2 is FQGNSA.

This rearrangement joins TRBV28 to TRBJ2-5, with D maybe TRBD2 (5 bases). Trimming cost V 3 bases and J 2 bases, with 13 bases left between them. This CDR3 has 15 amino acids. Germline assignment: CDR1 MDHEN and CDR2 SYDVKM. CDR3 amino acids: CASSLPGLGQETQYF. The CDR3 nucleotides are TGTGCCAGCAGTTTGCCAGGACTGGGGCAAGAGACCCAGTACTTC.

V gene TRBV9 combines with J gene TRBJ2-2, with TRBD1 matching over 7 bases. V shed 4 bases, J shed 4 bases, and the junction held 7 bases outside the gene matches. This CDR3 region has 15 residues. CDR1 is SGDLS and CDR2 is YYNGEE in the germline V gene. The CDR3 here is CASSPRDSPTGELFF. The DNA of the CDR3 is TGTGCCAGCAGCCCCCGGGACAGCCCCACCGGGGAGCTGTTTTTT.

J is TRBJ1-2 and V is TRBV28, with TRBD1 identical over 7 bases. Germline lookup yields CDR1 MDHEN and CDR2 SYDVKM. CDR3 length: 16 amino acids. J was trimmed by 8 bases and V by 0 bases; bases with no gene match: 12. The CDR3 spells CASSLWGLGGVEGYTF. In nucleotides, the CDR3 is TGTGCCAGCAGTTTATGGGGATTAGGGGGCGTCGAGGGCTACACCTTC.